This T cell receptor (beta chain) is drawn from a study of blood T cell repertoires in COVID-19. Study details: The origin of the acute and convalescent COVID-19 samples was the United States, Italy and Spain. In each case, the material was cDNA or gDNA derived from T cells, B-cell-depleted T cells, or PBMCs.

CDR3 length: 13 amino acids. Germline assignment: CDR1 MNHEY and CDR2 SVGAGI. V was trimmed by 6 bases and J by 0 bases, leaving 6 bases between them. TCRdb's table, derived via immunoSEQ multiplex PCR, lists solely in-frame clones and lacks some. Among about 200,000 clones listed, 86% were seen once. The sequence was obtained from a woman aged 70-85 years with acute or convalescent COVID-19. Material: peripheral blood. This chain uses TRBV6-5 with TRBJ1-3; unclear D gene. The CDR3 DNA sequence: TGTGCCAGCAGGAAAGCCTCTGGAAACACCATATATTTT. Amino acids: CASRKASGNTIYF.